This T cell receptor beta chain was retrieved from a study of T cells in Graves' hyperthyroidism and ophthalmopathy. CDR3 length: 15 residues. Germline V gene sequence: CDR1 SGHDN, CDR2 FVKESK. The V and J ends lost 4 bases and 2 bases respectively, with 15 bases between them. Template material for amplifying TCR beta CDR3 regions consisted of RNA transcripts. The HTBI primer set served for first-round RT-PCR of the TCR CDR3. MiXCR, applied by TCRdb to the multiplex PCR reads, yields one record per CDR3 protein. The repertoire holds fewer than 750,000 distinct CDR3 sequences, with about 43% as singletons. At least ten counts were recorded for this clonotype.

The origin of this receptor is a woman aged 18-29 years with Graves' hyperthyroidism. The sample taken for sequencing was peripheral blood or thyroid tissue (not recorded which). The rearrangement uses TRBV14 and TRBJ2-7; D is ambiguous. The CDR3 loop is CASSRGDRNPYEQYF. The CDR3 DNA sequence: TGTGCCAGCAGCCGTGGGGATAGGAATCCCTACGAGCAGTACTTC.